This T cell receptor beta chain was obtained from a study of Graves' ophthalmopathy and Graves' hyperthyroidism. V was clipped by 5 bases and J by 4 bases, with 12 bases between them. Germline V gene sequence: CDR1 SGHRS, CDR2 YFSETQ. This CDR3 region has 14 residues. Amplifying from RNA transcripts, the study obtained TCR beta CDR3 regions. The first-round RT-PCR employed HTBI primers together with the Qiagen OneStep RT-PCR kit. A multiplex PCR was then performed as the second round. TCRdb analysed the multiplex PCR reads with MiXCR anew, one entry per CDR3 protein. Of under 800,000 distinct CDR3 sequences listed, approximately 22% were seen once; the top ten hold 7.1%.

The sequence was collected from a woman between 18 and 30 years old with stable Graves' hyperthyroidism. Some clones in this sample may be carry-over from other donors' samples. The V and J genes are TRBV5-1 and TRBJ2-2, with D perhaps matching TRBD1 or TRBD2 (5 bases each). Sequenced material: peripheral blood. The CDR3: CASRFGTGTGELFF. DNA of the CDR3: TGCGCCAGCAGATTCGGGACGGGCACCGGGGAGCTGTTTTTT. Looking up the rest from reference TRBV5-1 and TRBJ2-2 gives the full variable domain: KAGVTQTPRYLIKTRGQQVTLSCSPISGHRSVSWYQQTPGQGLQFLFEYFSETQRNKGNFPGRFSGRQFSNSRSEMNVSTLELGDSALYLCASRFGTGTGELFFGEGSRLTVL.